This T cell receptor beta chain came from a study of CD8+ T cells in alopecia areata. Turning to this clone: Antigen: not known.

Reverse transcription of extracted RNA yielded cDNA, which provided the sequencing template. Sequencing used immunoSEQ multiplex PCR; TCRdb keeps in-frame clones, though not all of them. This sample has roughly 110,000 clones, with roughly 56% found just once. Sample treatment: oral pan-JAK inhibitor, 5-10 mg twice daily. The investigators collected lesional scalp punch biopsies and peripheral blood from alopecia areata patients. Study-wide findings and caveats: Tofacitinib significantly decreased scalp clonality and expanded CD8+ clones among top 100. With tofacitinib ongoing, many expanded lesional clones persisted in both scalp and blood.

This specimen consisted of CD4+ T cells sorted from blood, obtained at week 24, from a patient treated with tofacitinib. This sequence originates from a human donor with alopecia areata.

The CDR3 spells CSVEMPQGRTQYF. DNA for the CDR3: TGCAGCGTTGAAATGCCCCAGGGACGGACCCAGTACTTC. The gene calls are TRBV29-1 and TRBJ2-5; D possibly uses TRBD1 or TRBD2 (5 bases each). CDR1 is SQVTM and CDR2 is ANQGSEA in the germline V gene. Trimming pared 2 bases from V and 7 bases from J, leaving 14 bases between. The CDR3 is made up of 13 amino acids.